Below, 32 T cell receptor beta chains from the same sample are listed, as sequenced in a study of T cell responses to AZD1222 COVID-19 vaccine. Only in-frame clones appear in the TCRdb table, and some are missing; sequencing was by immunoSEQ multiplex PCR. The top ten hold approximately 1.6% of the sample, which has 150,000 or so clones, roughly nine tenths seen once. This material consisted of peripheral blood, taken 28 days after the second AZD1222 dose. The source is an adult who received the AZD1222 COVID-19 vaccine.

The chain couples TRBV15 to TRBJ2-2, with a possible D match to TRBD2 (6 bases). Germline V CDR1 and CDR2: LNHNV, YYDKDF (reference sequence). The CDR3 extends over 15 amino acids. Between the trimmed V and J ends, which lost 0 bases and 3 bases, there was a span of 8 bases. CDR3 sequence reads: CATSRDAGYTGELFF. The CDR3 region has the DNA TGTGCCACCAGCAGAGATGCGGGGTACACCGGGGAGCTGTTTTTT.

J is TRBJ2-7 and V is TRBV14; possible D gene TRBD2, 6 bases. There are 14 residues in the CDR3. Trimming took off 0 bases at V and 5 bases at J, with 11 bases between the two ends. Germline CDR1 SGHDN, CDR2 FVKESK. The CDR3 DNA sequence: TGTGCCAGCAGCCAAGATGTAGGAGGGAACGAGCAGTACTTC. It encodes CASSQDVGGNEQYF.

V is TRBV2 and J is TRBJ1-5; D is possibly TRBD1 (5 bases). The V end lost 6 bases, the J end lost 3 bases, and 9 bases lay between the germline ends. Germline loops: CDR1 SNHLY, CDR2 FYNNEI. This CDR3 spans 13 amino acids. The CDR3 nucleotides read TGTGCCAGCAGCCGAGGGGTCAATCAGCCCCAGCATTTT. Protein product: CASSRGVNQPQHF.

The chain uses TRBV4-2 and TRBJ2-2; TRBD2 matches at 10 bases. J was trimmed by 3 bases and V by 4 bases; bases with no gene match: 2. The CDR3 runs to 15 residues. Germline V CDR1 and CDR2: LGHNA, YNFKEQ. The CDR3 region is CASSPGTSDTGELFF. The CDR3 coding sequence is TGTGCCAGCAGCCCCGGGACTAGCGACACCGGGGAGCTGTTTTTT.

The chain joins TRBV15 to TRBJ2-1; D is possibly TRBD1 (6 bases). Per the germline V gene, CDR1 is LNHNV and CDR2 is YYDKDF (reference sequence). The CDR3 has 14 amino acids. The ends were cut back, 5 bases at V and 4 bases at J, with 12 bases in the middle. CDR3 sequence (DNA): TGTGCCACCAGCCATAGGACAGTGTACAATGAGCAGTTCTTC. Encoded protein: CATSHRTVYNEQFF. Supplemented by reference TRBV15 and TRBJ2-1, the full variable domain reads DAMVIQNPRYQVTQFGKPVTLSCSQTLNHNVMYWYQQKSSQAPKLLFHYYDKDFNNEADTPDNFQSRRPNTSFCFLDIRSPGLGDTAMYLCATSHRTVYNEQFFGPGTRLTVL.

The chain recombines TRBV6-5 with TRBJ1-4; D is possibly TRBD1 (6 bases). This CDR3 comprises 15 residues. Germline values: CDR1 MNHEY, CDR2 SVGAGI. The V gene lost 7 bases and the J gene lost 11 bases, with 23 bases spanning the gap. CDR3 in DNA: TGTGCCAGCACCAGTTTGACAGGTAGAAGGGGGAAACTGTTTTTT. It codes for CASTSLTGRRGKLFF.

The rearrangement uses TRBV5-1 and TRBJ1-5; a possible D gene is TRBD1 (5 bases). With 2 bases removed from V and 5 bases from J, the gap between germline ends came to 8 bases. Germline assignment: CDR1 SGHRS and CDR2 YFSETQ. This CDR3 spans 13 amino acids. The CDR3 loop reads CASSFGADQPQHF. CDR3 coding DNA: TGCGCCAGCAGCTTTGGGGCGGATCAGCCCCAGCATTTT.

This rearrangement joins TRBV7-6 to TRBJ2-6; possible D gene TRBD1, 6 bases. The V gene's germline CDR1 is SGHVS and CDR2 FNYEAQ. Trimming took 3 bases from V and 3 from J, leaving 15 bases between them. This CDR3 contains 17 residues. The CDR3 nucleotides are TGTGCCAGCAGCTTCGTGGGGGCTGCGTTTGGGGCCAACGTCCTGACTTTC. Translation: CASSFVGAAFGANVLTF.

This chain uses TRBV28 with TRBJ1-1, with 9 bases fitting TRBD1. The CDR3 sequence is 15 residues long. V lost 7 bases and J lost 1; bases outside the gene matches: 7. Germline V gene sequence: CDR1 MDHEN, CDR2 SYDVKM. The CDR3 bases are TGTGCCAGCACTTACAGGGGGCTGACGAACACTGAAGCTTTCTTT. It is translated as CASTYRGLTNTEAFF. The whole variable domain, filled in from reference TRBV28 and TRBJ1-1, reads DVKVTQSSRYLVKRTGEKVFLECVQDMDHENMFWYRQDPGLGLRLIYFSYDVKMKEKGDIPEGYSVSREKKERFSLILESASTNQTSMYLCASTYRGLTNTEAFFGQGTRLTVV.

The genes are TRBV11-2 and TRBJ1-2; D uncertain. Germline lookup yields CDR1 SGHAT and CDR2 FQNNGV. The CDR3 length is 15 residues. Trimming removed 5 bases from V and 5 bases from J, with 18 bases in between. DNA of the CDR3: TGTGCCAGCAGCGCGGGAAAGTGGCAGTTTTATGGCTACACCTTC. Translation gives CASSAGKWQFYGYTF.

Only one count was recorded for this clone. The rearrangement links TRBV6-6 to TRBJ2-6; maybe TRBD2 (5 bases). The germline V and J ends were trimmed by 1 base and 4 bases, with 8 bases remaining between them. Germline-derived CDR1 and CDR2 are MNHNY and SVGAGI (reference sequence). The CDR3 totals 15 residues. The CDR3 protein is CASSYYEGGANVLTF. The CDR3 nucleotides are TGTGCCAGCAGTTACTATGAGGGAGGGGCCAACGTCCTGACTTTC.

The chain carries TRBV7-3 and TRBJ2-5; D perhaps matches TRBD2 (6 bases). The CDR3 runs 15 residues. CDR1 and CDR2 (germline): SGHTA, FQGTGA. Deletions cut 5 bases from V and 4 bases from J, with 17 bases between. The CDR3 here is CASSLGGGSRETQYF. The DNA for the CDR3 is TGTGCCAGCAGCCTCGGGGGTGGGAGTCGAGAGACCCAGTACTTC.

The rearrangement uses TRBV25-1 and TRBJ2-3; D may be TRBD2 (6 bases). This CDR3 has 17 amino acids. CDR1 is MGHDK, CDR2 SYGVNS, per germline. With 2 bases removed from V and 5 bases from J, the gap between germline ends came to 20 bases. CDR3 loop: CASSEPTAGPRGDTQYF. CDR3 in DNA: TGTGCCAGCAGTGAACCAACGGCGGGACCTCGTGGAGATACGCAGTATTTT.

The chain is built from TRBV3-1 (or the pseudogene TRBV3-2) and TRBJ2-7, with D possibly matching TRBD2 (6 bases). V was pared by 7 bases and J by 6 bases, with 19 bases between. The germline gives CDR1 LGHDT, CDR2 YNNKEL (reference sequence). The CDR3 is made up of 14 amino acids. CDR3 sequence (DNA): TGTGCCAGCAACTCGGGAGCCGTTGGGGGCGAGCAGTACTTC. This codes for CASNSGAVGGEQYF.

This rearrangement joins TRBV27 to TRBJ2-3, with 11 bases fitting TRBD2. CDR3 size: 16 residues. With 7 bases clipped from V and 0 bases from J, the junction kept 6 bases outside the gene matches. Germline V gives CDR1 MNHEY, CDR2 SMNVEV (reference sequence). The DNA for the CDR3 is TGTGCCAGCATGACTAGCGGGGTAACTAGCACAGATACGCAGTATTTT. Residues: CASMTSGVTSTDTQYF.

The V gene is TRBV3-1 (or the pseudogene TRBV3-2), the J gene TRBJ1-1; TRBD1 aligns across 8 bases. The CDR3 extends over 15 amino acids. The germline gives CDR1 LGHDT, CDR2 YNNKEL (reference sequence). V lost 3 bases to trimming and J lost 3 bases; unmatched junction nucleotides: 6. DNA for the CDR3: TGTGCCAGCAGCCAGCTGCCACAGGGGGACACTGAAGCTTTCTTT. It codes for CASSQLPQGDTEAFF.

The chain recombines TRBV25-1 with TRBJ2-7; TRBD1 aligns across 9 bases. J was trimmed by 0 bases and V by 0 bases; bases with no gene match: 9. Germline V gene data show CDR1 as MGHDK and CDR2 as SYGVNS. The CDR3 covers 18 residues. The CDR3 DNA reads TGTGCCAGCAGTGAATATCGAGGACAGGGGAATGGCTCCTACGAGCAGTACTTC. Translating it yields CASSEYRGQGNGSYEQYF.

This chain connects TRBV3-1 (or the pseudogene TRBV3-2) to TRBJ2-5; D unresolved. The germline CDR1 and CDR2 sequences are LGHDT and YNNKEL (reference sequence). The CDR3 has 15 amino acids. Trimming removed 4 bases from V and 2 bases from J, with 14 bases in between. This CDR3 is CASSRSGHFQETQYF. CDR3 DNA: TGTGCCAGCAGCCGCTCCGGCCACTTTCAAGAGACCCAGTACTTC.

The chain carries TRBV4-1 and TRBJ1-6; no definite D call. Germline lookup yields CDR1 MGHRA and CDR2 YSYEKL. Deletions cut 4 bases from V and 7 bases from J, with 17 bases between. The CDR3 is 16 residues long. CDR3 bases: TGCGCCAGCAGCCCCGGTCTTCGGTCGGGAAATTCACCCCTCCACTTT. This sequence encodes CASSPGLRSGNSPLHF.

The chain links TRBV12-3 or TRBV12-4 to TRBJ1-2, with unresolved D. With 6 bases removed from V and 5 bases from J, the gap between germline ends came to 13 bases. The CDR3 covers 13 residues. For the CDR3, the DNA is TGTGCCAGCAGCAAACCGTTAATTTATGGCTACACCTTC. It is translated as CASSKPLIYGYTF.

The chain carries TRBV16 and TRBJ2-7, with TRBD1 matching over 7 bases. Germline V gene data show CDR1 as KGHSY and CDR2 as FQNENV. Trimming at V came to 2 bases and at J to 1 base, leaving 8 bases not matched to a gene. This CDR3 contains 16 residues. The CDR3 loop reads CASSQGAGTESYEQYF. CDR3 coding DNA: TGTGCCAGCAGCCAAGGGGCTGGGACAGAGTCCTACGAGCAGTACTTC.

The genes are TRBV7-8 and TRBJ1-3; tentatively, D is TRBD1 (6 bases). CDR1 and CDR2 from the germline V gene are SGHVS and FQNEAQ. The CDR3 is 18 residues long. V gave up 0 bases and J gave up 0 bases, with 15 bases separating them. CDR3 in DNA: TGTGCCAGCAGCTTAGCCCCGACAGGAACGAGCTCTGGAAACACCATATATTTT. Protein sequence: CASSLAPTGTSSGNTIYF.

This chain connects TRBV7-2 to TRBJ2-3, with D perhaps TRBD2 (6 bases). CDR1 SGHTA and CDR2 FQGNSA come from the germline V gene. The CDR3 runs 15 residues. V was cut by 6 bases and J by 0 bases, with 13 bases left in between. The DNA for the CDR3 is TGTGCCAGCAGTTTACTCGGGGGTAGCACAGATACGCAGTATTTT. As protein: CASSLLGGSTDTQYF. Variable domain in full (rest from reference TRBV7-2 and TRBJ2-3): GAGVSQSPSNKVTEKGKDVELRCDPISGHTALYWYRQSLGQGLEFLIYFQGNSAPDKSGLPSDRFSAERTGGSVSTLTIQRTQQEDSAVYLCASSLLGGSTDTQYFGPGTRLTVL.

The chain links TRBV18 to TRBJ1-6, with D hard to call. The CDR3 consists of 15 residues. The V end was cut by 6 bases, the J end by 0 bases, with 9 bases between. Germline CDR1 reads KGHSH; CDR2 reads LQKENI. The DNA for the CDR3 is TGTGCCAGCTCTTTTACGAGCTCCTATAATTCACCCCTCCACTTT. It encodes CASSFTSSYNSPLHF.

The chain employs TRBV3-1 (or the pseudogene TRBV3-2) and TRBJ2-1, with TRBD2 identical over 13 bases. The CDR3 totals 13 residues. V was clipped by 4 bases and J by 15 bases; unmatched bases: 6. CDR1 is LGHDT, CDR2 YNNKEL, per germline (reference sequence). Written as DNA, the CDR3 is TGTGCCAGCAGCCCTCGACTAGCGGGGGGCCCGTTCTTC. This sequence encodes CASSPRLAGGPFF.

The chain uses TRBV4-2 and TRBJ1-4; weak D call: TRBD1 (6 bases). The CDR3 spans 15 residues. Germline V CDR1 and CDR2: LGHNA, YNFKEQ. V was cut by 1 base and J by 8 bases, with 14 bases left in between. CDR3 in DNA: TGTGCCAGCAGCCAAGTATCAGGGGCTCAGGAAAAACTGTTTTTT. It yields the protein CASSQVSGAQEKLFF.

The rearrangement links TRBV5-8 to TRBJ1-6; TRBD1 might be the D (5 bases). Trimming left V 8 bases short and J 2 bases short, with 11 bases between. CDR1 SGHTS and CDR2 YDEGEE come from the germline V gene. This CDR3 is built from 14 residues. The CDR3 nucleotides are TGTGCCAGTTTCAGGGTGCCCTATAATTCACCCCTCCACTTT. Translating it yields CASFRVPYNSPLHF.

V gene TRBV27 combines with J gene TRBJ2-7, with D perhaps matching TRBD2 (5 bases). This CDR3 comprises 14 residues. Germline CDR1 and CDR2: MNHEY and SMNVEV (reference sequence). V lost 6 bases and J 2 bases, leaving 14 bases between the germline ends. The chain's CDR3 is CASREAGGTYEQYF. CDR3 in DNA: TGTGCCAGCAGGGAGGCAGGTGGAACCTACGAGCAGTACTTC.

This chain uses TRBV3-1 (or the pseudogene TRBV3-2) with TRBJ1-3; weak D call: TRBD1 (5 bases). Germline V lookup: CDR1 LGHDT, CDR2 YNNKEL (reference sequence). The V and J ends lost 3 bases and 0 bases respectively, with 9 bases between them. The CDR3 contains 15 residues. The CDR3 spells CASSQDTLSGNTIYF. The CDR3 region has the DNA TGTGCCAGCAGCCAGGACACTCTCTCTGGAAACACCATATATTTT.

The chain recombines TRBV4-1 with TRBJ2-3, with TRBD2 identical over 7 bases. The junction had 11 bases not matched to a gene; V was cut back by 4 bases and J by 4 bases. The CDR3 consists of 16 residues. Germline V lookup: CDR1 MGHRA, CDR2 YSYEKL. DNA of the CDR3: TGCGCCAGCAGCCTCCTAGTCGCGGGGGTTCCAGATACGCAGTATTTT. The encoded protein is CASSLLVAGVPDTQYF.

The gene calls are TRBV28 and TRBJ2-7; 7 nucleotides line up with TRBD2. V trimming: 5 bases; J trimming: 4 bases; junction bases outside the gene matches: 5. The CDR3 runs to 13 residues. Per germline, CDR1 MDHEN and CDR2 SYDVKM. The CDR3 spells CASSPSGKYEQYF. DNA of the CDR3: TGTGCCAGCAGTCCGAGCGGGAAGTACGAGCAGTACTTC.

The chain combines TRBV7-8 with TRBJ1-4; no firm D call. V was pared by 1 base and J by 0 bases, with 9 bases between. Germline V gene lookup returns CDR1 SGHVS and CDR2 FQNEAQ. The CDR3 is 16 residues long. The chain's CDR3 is CASSLGQIATNEKLFF. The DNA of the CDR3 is TGTGCCAGCAGCTTAGGCCAGATTGCAACTAATGAAAAACTGTTTTTT.